These 30 T cell receptor beta chains were sequenced from one sample in a study of naive and memory T cell subsets. For blood and skin samples, reverse transcription used TCR alpha and beta constant primers. TCRdb redid the calling of the UMI-ligation and nested PCR reads with MiXCR, one entry per CDR3 protein. The table lists 15,000 to 20,000 distinct CDR3 sequences, 8% to 10% of them singletons. Treatment defined: skin biopsy from PPD injection site in Mantoux-positive individual. Input was about 1 to 1,100 ng of DNase-treated total RNA without cell sorting. Sequences were derived from skin, sampled from a tuberculin skin test site. These receptors were taken from an adult in good health.

This clonotype has just a few counts. Sequence at one end of the junction differs from germline and may be a read error. This chain links TRBV7-6 with TRBJ2-1; TRBD1 agrees at 9 bases. In germline, CDR1 is SGHVS, CDR2 FNYEAQ. CDR3 length equals 17 residues. CDR3: CASRLGQGPLFYNEQFF. In nucleotides, the CDR3 is TGTGCCAGCAGATTAGGACAGGGGCCCCTATTTTACAATGAGCAGTTCTTC.

V gene TRBV18 combines with J gene TRBJ1-1; no reliable D call. The V end was cut by 5 bases, the J end by 0 bases, with 19 bases between. The CDR3 sequence is 17 residues long. Germline loops: CDR1 KGHSH, CDR2 LQKENI. CDR3 residues: CASSATAGVTMNTEAFF. CDR3 sequence (DNA): TGTGCCAGCTCAGCTACCGCAGGAGTAACGATGAACACTGAAGCTTTCTTT. Full variable domain (remainder filled in from reference TRBV18 and TRBJ1-1): NAGVMQNPRHLVRRRGQEARLRCSPMKGHSHVYWYRQLPEEGLKFMVYLQKENIIDESGMPKERFSAEFPKEGPSILRIQQVVRGDSAAYFCASSATAGVTMNTEAFFGQGTRLTVV.

Sample share makes this clonotype medium-sized. The chain combines TRBV6-6 with TRBJ2-7, with 15 bases lining up with TRBD2. Per the germline V gene, CDR1 is MNHNY and CDR2 is SVGAGI (reference sequence). V lost 2 bases and J lost 2; bases outside the gene matches: 10. The CDR3 runs to 19 residues. In DNA, the CDR3 is TGTGCCAGCAGTTACGGAAAGGGACTAGCGGGAGGCATAACCTACGAGCAGTACTTC. This codes for CASSYGKGLAGGITYEQYF.

The sample holds a few counts of this clonotype. V gene TRBV5-1 combines with J gene TRBJ2-7; D is unresolved. Between the trimmed V and J ends, which lost 7 bases and 0 bases, there was a span of 17 bases. Germline assignment: CDR1 SGHRS and CDR2 YFSETQ. The CDR3 is 15 amino acids. The CDR3 sequence is CASSELGGSSYEQYF. The CDR3 coding sequence is TGCGCCAGCTCCGAACTTGGCGGTTCCTCCTACGAGCAGTACTTC.

This clonotype was counted at least ten times. V usage is TRBV7-8 and J usage is TRBJ2-7; 11 nucleotides line up with TRBD2. Germline values: CDR1 SGHVS, CDR2 FQNEAQ. J was trimmed by 2 bases and V by 5 bases; bases with no gene match: 5. CDR3 length: 15 amino acids. CDR3 nucleotide sequence: TGTGCCAGCAGCCTCACTAGCGGGAGTACCTACGAGCAGTACTTC. Translating it yields CASSLTSGSTYEQYF.

This clonotype was seen many times. This chain connects TRBV19 to TRBJ2-3; 9 positions agree with TRBD1. The CDR3 loop spans 14 amino acids. The germline V gene encodes CDR1 LNHDA and CDR2 SQIVND (reference sequence). Trimming cost V 9 bases and J 3 bases; bases outside gene matches: 7. The CDR3 protein is CASRDRARTDTQYF. In nucleotides, the CDR3 is TGTGCCAGCCGGGACAGGGCGAGGACAGATACGCAGTATTTT.

For the CDR3, the DNA is TGCAGTGCTAGAGATCCGGGACTGAGAGACAATGAGCAGTTCTTC. Its translation: CSARDPGLRDNEQFF. The chain combines TRBV20-1 with TRBJ2-1; weak D call: TRBD2 (6 bases). CDR3 size: 15 residues. Germline CDR1 reads DFQATT; CDR2 reads SNEGSKA (reference sequence). The germline V and J ends were trimmed by 0 bases and 5 bases, with 14 bases remaining between them.

This clonotype was counted ten times or more. V gene TRBV9 combines with J gene TRBJ2-5; TRBD2 is a possible D gene (5 bases). Trimming took off 5 bases at V and 7 bases at J, with 21 bases between the two ends. The CDR3 spans 15 residues. Germline V lookup: CDR1 SGDLS, CDR2 YYNGEE. DNA for the CDR3: TGTGCCAGCAGTCCGGGGTGGCTAGCCGATGGGACCCAGTACTTC. Translated: CASSPGWLADGTQYF. The variable domain in full, with the rest retrieved from reference TRBV9 and TRBJ2-5, is DSGVTQTPKHLITATGQRVTLRCSPRSGDLSVYWYQQSLDQGLQFLIQYYNGEERAKGNILERFSAQQFPDLHSELNLSSLELGDSALYFCASSPGWLADGTQYFGPGTRLLVL.

The table lists this clonotype with many counts. The chain couples TRBV19 to TRBJ2-7; tentatively, D is TRBD2 (5 bases). Germline V gene data show CDR1 as LNHDA and CDR2 as SQIVND (reference sequence). Trimming shortened V by 2 bases and J by 0 bases, and 11 bases separated the two germline ends. The CDR3 contains 15 residues. This CDR3 is CASSIRQDFSYEQYF. As DNA, the CDR3 is TGTGCCAGTAGTATAAGGCAGGACTTCTCCTACGAGCAGTACTTC.

The chain joins TRBV5-1 to TRBJ1-2; D may be TRBD1 (6 bases). The ends were cut back, 4 bases at V and 12 bases at J, with 22 bases in the middle. The CDR3 extends over 14 amino acids. Per germline, CDR1 SGHRS and CDR2 YFSETQ. CDR3 residues: CASSLETGSEGDTF. DNA for the CDR3: TGCGCCAGCAGCCTGGAAACAGGGTCTGAGGGCGACACCTTC.

The table lists this clonotype with many counts. The chain combines TRBV12-3 or TRBV12-4 with TRBJ1-2, with a tentative D call TRBD1 (5 bases). The CDR3 has 15 residues. The V gene lost 4 bases and the J gene lost 3 bases, with 15 bases spanning the gap. Here the CDR3 reads CASSSGARGYYGYTF. The CDR3 DNA sequence: TGTGCCAGCAGTTCAGGAGCGAGGGGATACTATGGCTACACCTTC.

This clonotype was observed at least ten times. V and J are TRBV20-1 and TRBJ2-7, with D perhaps TRBD2 (5 bases). With 5 bases removed from V and 12 bases from J, the gap between germline ends came to 17 bases. Germline V gene lookup returns CDR1 DFQATT and CDR2 SNEGSKA (reference sequence). CDR3 length equals 11 residues. The CDR3 sequence: CSAPRAERVYF. The CDR3 region has the DNA TGCAGTGCTCCCCGGGCCGAGAGGGTGTACTTC.

This clonotype showed up just a few times. V usage is TRBV11-2 and J usage is TRBJ2-1, with 7 bases aligning to TRBD2. The CDR3 length is 17 residues. Per the germline V gene, CDR1 is SGHAT and CDR2 is FQNNGV. V dropped 1 base and J dropped 3; count of bases not matched to a gene: 9. CDR3 DNA: TGTGCCAGCAGCTTAGGGATCGGGACTATAGACTACAATGAGCAGTTCTTC. Its translation is CASSLGIGTIDYNEQFF.

Only a few counts were recorded for this clonotype. The chain employs TRBV3-1 and TRBJ2-1; 7 nucleotides line up with TRBD2. CDR3 size: 17 residues. Losses at the gene ends were 2 bases for V and 2 bases for J; bases not matched to a gene: 9. Germline CDR1 LGHDT, CDR2 YNNKEL (reference sequence). CDR3 sequence (DNA): TGTGCCAGCAGCCAACCAGAAGGGGCGGGAGCCTACAATGAGCAGTTCTTC. Translating it yields CASSQPEGAGAYNEQFF.

V and J are TRBV7-2 and TRBJ2-1, with TRBD2 identical over 14 bases. With V trimmed by 0 bases and J by 0 bases, 7 bases remained unmatched. The germline V gene has CDR1 SGHTA and CDR2 FQGNSA. The CDR3 has 20 residues. CDR3 sequence (DNA): TGTGCCAGCAGCTTAGCTAGGACTAGCGGGAGGCGAAGCTCCTACAATGAGCAGTTCTTC. It yields the protein CASSLARTSGRRSSYNEQFF.

This clonotype was seen repeatedly, ten times or more. This chain connects TRBV18 to TRBJ2-7; D ambiguous. This CDR3 is 15 amino acids long. Germline lookup yields CDR1 KGHSH and CDR2 LQKENI. V shed 6 bases and J shed 0 bases, with 15 bases lying between them. CDR3 nucleotide sequence: TGTGCCAGCTCGCAGGCGGCCGTTAGCTCCTACGAGCAGTACTTC. This sequence encodes CASSQAAVSSYEQYF.

This clonotype has a count of ten or more. The rearrangement uses TRBV27 and TRBJ2-7; D uncertain. There are 14 residues in the CDR3. The V gene lost 6 bases and the J gene lost 3 bases, with 15 bases spanning the gap. Germline values: CDR1 MNHEY, CDR2 SMNVEV (reference sequence). Here the CDR3 DNA reads TGTGCCAGCAGCCTTAGGGTCGAGTACTACGAGCAGTACTTC. It codes for CASSLRVEYYEQYF.

Ten or more counts support this clonotype. The gene calls are TRBV7-8 and TRBJ2-7; weak D call: TRBD1 (6 bases). CDR1 and CDR2 from the germline V gene are SGHVS and FQNEAQ. V was trimmed by 7 bases and J by 0 bases, leaving 16 bases between them. The CDR3 has 15 amino acids. The CDR3: CASTIHQGPSYEQYF. CDR3 bases: TGTGCCAGCACGATCCACCAGGGGCCCTCCTACGAGCAGTACTTC.

This clonotype was picked up many times. This sequence joins TRBV7-2 and TRBJ2-7, with 13 bases that match TRBD2. Germline V gene sequence: CDR1 SGHTA, CDR2 FQGNSA. Trimming took 5 bases from V and 6 from J; bases not matched to a gene: 4. The CDR3 loop spans 14 amino acids. The chain's CDR3 is CASSPRTSGGEQYF. The CDR3 DNA reads TGTGCCAGCAGCCCCAGGACTAGCGGGGGCGAGCAGTACTTC.

This chain joins TRBV20-1 and TRBJ1-4, with D perhaps matching TRBD1 (6 bases). Germline assignment: CDR1 DFQATT and CDR2 SNEGSKA (reference sequence). The CDR3 covers 15 residues. Trimming left V 6 bases short and J 3 bases short, with 17 bases between. The CDR3 DNA reads as TGCAGTGCCCCTCCCACGGGGGGCTCTAATGAAAAACTGTTTTTT. This encodes CSAPPTGGSNEKLFF.

Regarding this clonotype: A much larger clone differs by one base, so this may be a read error. The chain employs TRBV27 and TRBJ2-7; the D gene is possibly TRBD2 (6 bases). The germline V gene has CDR1 MNHEY and CDR2 SMNVEV (reference sequence). CDR3 length equals 16 residues. CDR3 bases: TGTGCCAGCACCCCTCGGAGGGAACGGAGCTCCTACGAGCGGTACTTC. This translates into CASTPRRERSSYERYF.

The CDR3 nucleotides read TGTGCCTGGAGTGTTGGAAATGAGCAGTTCTTC. This sequence encodes CAWSVGNEQFF. The chain employs TRBV30 and TRBJ2-1; the D is unclear. Germline assignment: CDR1 GTSNPN and CDR2 SVGIG (reference sequence). Deletions cut 0 bases from V and 7 bases from J, with 4 bases between. The CDR3 consists of 11 residues.

This clonotype was recorded many times. J is TRBJ2-3 and V is TRBV5-5; 8 nucleotides line up with TRBD1. Germline V lookup: CDR1 SGHKS, CDR2 YYEKEE (reference sequence). V dropped 5 bases and J dropped 2; count of bases not matched to a gene: 1. The CDR3 runs to 13 residues. CDR3: CASRTGATDTQYF. As DNA, the CDR3 is TGTGCCAGCAGGACAGGGGCCACAGATACGCAGTATTTT. Variable domain in full (rest from reference TRBV5-5 and TRBJ2-3): DAGVTQSPTHLIKTRGQQVTLRCSPISGHKSVSWYQQVLGQGPQFIFQYYEKEERGRGNFPDRFSARQFPNYSSELNVNALLLGDSALYLCASRTGATDTQYFGPGTRLTVL.

The chain uses TRBV20-1 and TRBJ2-7; perhaps TRBD2 as D (6 bases). Between the trimmed V and J ends, which lost 5 bases and 3 bases, there was a span of 8 bases. Per germline, CDR1 DFQATT and CDR2 SNEGSKA (reference sequence). This CDR3 has 11 residues. The DNA for the CDR3 is TGCAGTGCTTGGGACTTCTACGAGCAGTACTTC. This encodes CSAWDFYEQYF.

This clonotype has a count of ten or more. This chain uses TRBV14 with TRBJ2-1; 7 bases are shared with TRBD1. V was pared by 5 bases and J by 2 bases, with 6 bases of the junction left unmatched. The CDR3 loop spans 15 amino acids. Germline V gene data show CDR1 as SGHDN and CDR2 as FVKESK. The CDR3, as DNA: TGTGCCAGCAGCGCTTGGGACAGAGCCTACAATGAGCAGTTCTTC. It specifies CASSAWDRAYNEQFF.

Many counts were recorded for this clonotype. CDR3 in amino acids: CASRLPGTDTQYF. The CDR3 coding sequence is TGTGCCAGCAGGCTGCCCGGCACAGATACGCAGTATTTT. The chain combines TRBV6-4 with TRBJ2-3, with D unclear. The CDR3 is made up of 13 amino acids. Looked up from germline, CDR1 is MRHNA and CDR2 is SNTAGT. Trimming left V 6 bases short and J 1 base short, with 8 bases between.

This clonotype was seen many times. The rearrangement uses TRBV20-1 and TRBJ2-3, with TRBD2 matching 8 bases. The CDR3 is made up of 17 amino acids. CDR1 and CDR2 from the germline V gene are DFQATT and SNEGSKA (reference sequence). Written as DNA, the CDR3 is TGCAGGGGCGGCAGAGCACTAGCGGAGCCTAGCACAGATACGCAGTATTTT. This encodes CRGGRALAEPSTDTQYF.

The chain links TRBV13 to TRBJ2-7; 7 nucleotides line up with TRBD1. V lost 7 bases and J lost 2; bases outside the gene matches: 5. Germline CDR1 is PRHDT and CDR2 is FYEKMQ (reference sequence). CDR3 length: 13 residues. The CDR3 spells CASKGADPYEQYF. CDR3 DNA sequence: TGTGCCAGCAAGGGGGCAGATCCCTACGAGCAGTACTTC.

This clonotype was observed many times. V gene TRBV4-1 combines with J gene TRBJ2-3, with D possibly TRBD2 on 5 matching bases. V was clipped by 4 bases and J by 2 bases, with 16 bases between them. Germline assignment: CDR1 MGHRA and CDR2 YSYEKL. The CDR3 consists of 16 residues. The CDR3 here is CASSPADSAFTDTQYF. The CDR3 coding sequence is TGCGCCAGCAGCCCCGCGGACTCCGCCTTCACAGATACGCAGTATTTT.

This clonotype was picked up many times. J is TRBJ2-1 and V is TRBV7-6, with D uncertain. V dropped 7 bases and J dropped 4 bases, with 17 bases sitting between them. Germline values: CDR1 SGHVS, CDR2 FNYEAQ. This CDR3 has 15 residues. CDR3 protein: CASTNPLSAYNEQFF. CDR3 bases: TGTGCCAGCACCAACCCTTTGAGTGCTTACAATGAGCAGTTCTTC.